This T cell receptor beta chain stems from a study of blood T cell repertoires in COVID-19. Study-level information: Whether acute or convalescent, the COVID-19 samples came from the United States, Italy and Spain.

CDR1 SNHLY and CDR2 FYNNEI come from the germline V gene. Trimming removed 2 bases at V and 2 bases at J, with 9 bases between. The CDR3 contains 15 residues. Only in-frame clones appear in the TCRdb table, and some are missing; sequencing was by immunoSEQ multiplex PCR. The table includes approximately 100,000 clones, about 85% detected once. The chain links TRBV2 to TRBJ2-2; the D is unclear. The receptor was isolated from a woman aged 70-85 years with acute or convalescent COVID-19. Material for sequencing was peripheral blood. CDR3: CASSENSLNTGELFF. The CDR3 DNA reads TGTGCCAGCAGTGAAAACAGCTTAAACACCGGGGAGCTGTTTTTT.